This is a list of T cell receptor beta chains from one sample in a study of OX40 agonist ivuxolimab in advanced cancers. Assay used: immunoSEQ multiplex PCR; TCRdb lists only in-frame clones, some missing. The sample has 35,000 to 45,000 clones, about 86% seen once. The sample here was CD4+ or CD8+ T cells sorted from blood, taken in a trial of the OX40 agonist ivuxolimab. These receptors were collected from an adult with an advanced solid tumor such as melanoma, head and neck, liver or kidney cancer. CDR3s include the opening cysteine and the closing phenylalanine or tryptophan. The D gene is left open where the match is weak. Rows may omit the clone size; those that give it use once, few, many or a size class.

DNA: TGTGCCAGCAGCTTGGTTCAGGGGAGTTATGAAGCTTTCTTT
CDR3: CASSLVQGSYEAFF
V: TRBV5-6
J: TRBJ1-1
D: NA
size: NA

DNA: TGTGCCAGCAGTCTTCAGGTGAACTATGGCTACACCTTC
CDR3: CASSLQVNYGYTF
V: TRBV28
J: TRBJ1-2
D: NA
size: NA

DNA: TGTGCCAGCAGCAGCCGGGAGAACGATGAAAAACTGTTTTTT
CDR3: CASSSRENDEKLFF
V: TRBV9
J: TRBJ1-4
D: NA
size: NA

DNA: TGTGCCAGCAGCTTGTGGTTGGATATCCTGGGGGGCTACACCTTC
CDR3: CASSLWLDILGGYTF
V: TRBV5-5
J: TRBJ1-2
D: NA
size: NA

DNA: TGTGCCAGCAGTGGGGGGGACCCTTTACAAGAGACCCAGTACTTC
CDR3: CASSGGDPLQETQYF
V: TRBV6-5
J: TRBJ2-5
D: TRBD2
size: NA

DNA: TGCAGCGTTGAAGGGGCCAGCTACGAGCAGTACTTC
CDR3: CSVEGASYEQYF
V: TRBV29-1
J: TRBJ2-7
D: NA
size: NA

DNA: TGTGCCAGCAGTTTGGACGGGGAGCTGTTTTTT
CDR3: CASSLDGELFF
V: TRBV6-1
J: TRBJ2-2
D: NA
size: once

DNA: TGTGCCAGCAGCGTAGGCTGGGGGCCCCCCCCTAATGAAAAACTGTTTTTT
CDR3: CASSVGWGPPPNEKLFF
V: TRBV9
J: TRBJ1-4
D: NA
size: NA

DNA: TGTGCCAGCAGCGATCCAGTGTCCAGGCAGACCGCTGGAAACACCATATATTTT
CDR3: CASSDPVSRQTAGNTIYF
V: TRBV11-1
J: TRBJ1-3
D: NA
size: NA

DNA: TGTGCCAGCAGTTTACAGGGACCGGTGTCTCCAGATACGCAGTATTTT
CDR3: CASSLQGPVSPDTQYF
V: TRBV27
J: TRBJ2-3
D: NA
size: NA

DNA: TGTGCCAGTAGTATGAGGACTGATCTGAATGAGCAGTTCTTC
CDR3: CASSMRTDLNEQFF
V: TRBV19
J: TRBJ2-1
D: NA
size: NA

DNA: TGCGCCAGCAGCAGTACTAGCGGGGGTGAGTCCTACGAGCAGTACTTC
CDR3: CASSSTSGGESYEQYF
V: TRBV5-1
J: TRBJ2-7
D: TRBD2
size: NA

DNA: TGTGCCAGCAGCTTAGGGCAGGGAAGGACCGGGGAGCTGTTTTTT
CDR3: CASSLGQGRTGELFF
V: TRBV13
J: TRBJ2-2
D: NA
size: NA

DNA: TGTGCCAGCAGTTCGACCGGGACAGGGCTCTATGGCTACACCTTC
CDR3: CASSSTGTGLYGYTF
V: TRBV6-6
J: TRBJ1-2
D: TRBD1
size: NA

DNA: TGTGCCAGCAGCGTAGGGGCGAGCTCCTACAATGAGCAGTTCTTC
CDR3: CASSVGASSYNEQFF
V: TRBV9
J: TRBJ2-1
D: NA
size: NA

DNA: TGTGCCAGCAGCTCCGGGACCTTTAATGAAAAACTGTTTTTT
CDR3: CASSSGTFNEKLFF
V: TRBV7-9
J: TRBJ1-4
D: NA
size: NA

DNA: TGTGCCAGCAGCTTACGCGGTGATCTTGGCTACACCTTC
CDR3: CASSLRGDLGYTF
V: TRBV13
J: TRBJ1-2
D: NA
size: NA

DNA: TGTGCCAGCAGCCCGGGACAGGATAATGAAAAACTGTTTTTT
CDR3: CASSPGQDNEKLFF
V: TRBV7-9
J: TRBJ1-4
D: TRBD1
size: NA

DNA: TGTGCCATCTCCTCGGACAGGGGGCATGGGGAGACCCAGTACTTC
CDR3: CAISSDRGHGETQYF
V: TRBV10-3
J: TRBJ2-5
D: TRBD1
size: NA

DNA: TGTGCCAGCAGCCGACAGGGAGGAGAGACCCAGTACTTC
CDR3: CASSRQGGETQYF
V: TRBV28
J: TRBJ2-5
D: NA
size: NA

DNA: TGTGCCAGCAGTCAAACGGATACTAGCACAGATACGCAGTATTTT
CDR3: CASSQTDTSTDTQYF
V: TRBV6-5
J: TRBJ2-3
D: NA
size: NA

DNA: TGTGCCAGCAGTTTATTAGCAGAATATGGCTACACCTTC
CDR3: CASSLLAEYGYTF
V: TRBV28
J: TRBJ1-2
D: NA
size: NA